These 16 T cell receptor beta chains came from one sample sequenced in a study of T-cell memory formation after mild COVID-19. In TCRdb, the 5' RACE reads were re-called with MiXCR into one record per CDR3 protein. The sample lists more than 300,000 distinct CDR3 sequences, 14% occurring once. The sequenced material came from PBMCs or a T cell subset sorted from them (not recorded which). These receptors all come from a young man who had mild COVID-19 (a few samples of this study predate the infection). Cell type and time point are not known.

J is TRBJ1-1 and V is TRBV3-1, with D hard to call. The germline V gene encodes CDR1 LGHDT and CDR2 YNNKEL (reference sequence). This CDR3 is 16 amino acids long. V gave up 0 bases and J gave up 5 bases, with 16 bases separating them. The DNA for the CDR3 is TGTGCCAGCAGCCAAGATGTCGGTAGGGTATGGACTGAAGCTTTCTTT. Its translation: CASSQDVGRVWTEAFF.

This clonotype was counted at least ten times. The chain uses TRBV5-1 and TRBJ2-1; 7 bases are shared with TRBD1. Germline V lookup: CDR1 SGHRS, CDR2 YFSETQ. The CDR3 has 15 residues. V was pared by 4 bases and J by 0 bases, with 4 bases of the junction left unmatched. The CDR3 sequence is CASSRGQSSYNEQFF. The CDR3 region has the DNA TGCGCCAGCAGCCGGGGACAGAGCTCCTACAATGAGCAGTTCTTC.

The table lists this clonotype with a few counts. The chain joins TRBV5-1 to TRBJ2-5; TRBD1 agrees at 11 bases. V lost 3 bases, J lost 1 base, and 5 bases stayed unmatched. This CDR3 has 16 residues. In germline, CDR1 is SGHRS, CDR2 YFSETQ. CDR3 DNA: TGCGCCAGCAGCTCCGGCGGGACAGGGGGCCAAGAGACCCAGTACTTC. Translating gives CASSSGGTGGQETQYF.

This clonotype was seen a few times. This rearrangement joins TRBV20-1 to TRBJ2-7; D not resolved. Germline loops: CDR1 DFQATT, CDR2 SNEGSKA (reference sequence). Trimming stripped 2 bases from V and 3 bases from J, with 5 bases between. The CDR3 spans 11 residues. The CDR3 spells CSARSYYEQYV. The CDR3 DNA reads as TGCAGTGCTAGATCCTACTACGAGCAGTACGTC.

There are a few counts of this clonotype. The J gene is TRBJ1-1, the V gene TRBV20-1; maybe TRBD1 (5 bases). V gave up 5 bases and J gave up 5 bases, with 18 bases separating them. Germline assignment: CDR1 DFQATT and CDR2 SNEGSKA (reference sequence). The CDR3 is 14 residues long. The CDR3 nucleotides are TGCAGTGCTGGCCGAGGGACGTTTGGGACTGAAGCTTTCTTT. Its translation is CSAGRGTFGTEAFF.

This clonotype has just a few counts. The chain links TRBV6-1 to TRBJ2-7; possible D gene TRBD1, 6 bases. The CDR3 is made up of 13 amino acids. Trimming stripped 4 bases from V and 6 bases from J, with 13 bases between. Germline V gene data show CDR1 as MNHNS and CDR2 as SASEGT. This CDR3 reads CASSAQGRGEQYV. Written as DNA, the CDR3 is TGTGCCAGCAGTGCACAGGGCCGAGGCGAGCAGTACGTC.

This chain uses TRBV4-1 with TRBJ1-5, with D unresolved. The CDR3 has 16 amino acids. With 4 bases removed from V and 3 bases from J, the gap between germline ends came to 16 bases. The germline CDR1 and CDR2 sequences are MGHRA and YSYEKL. The CDR3 region is CASSPRPGLNNQPQHF. The DNA for the CDR3 is TGCGCCAGCAGCCCCCGCCCGGGGTTGAACAATCAGCCCCAGCATTTT.

The V gene is TRBV5-4, the J gene TRBJ2-5; D gene unclear. Germline V gene lookup returns CDR1 SGHNT and CDR2 YYREEE (reference sequence). The CDR3 is made up of 14 amino acids. V dropped 6 bases and J dropped 2 bases, with 14 bases sitting between them. The CDR3 sequence is CASNPGGEQETQYF. DNA of the CDR3: TGTGCCAGCAACCCAGGTGGCGAACAAGAGACCCAGTACTTC. The variable domain in full, completed from reference TRBV5-4 and TRBJ2-5, reads ETGVTQSPTHLIKTRGQQVTLRCSSQSGHNTVSWYQQALGQGPQFIFQYYREEENGRGNFPPRFSGLQFPNYSSELNVNALELDDSALYLCASNPGGEQETQYFGPGTRLLVL.

The chain couples TRBV15 to TRBJ2-3, with D perhaps matching TRBD1 or TRBD2 (6 bases each). This CDR3 has 14 residues. Germline CDR1 reads LNHNV; CDR2 reads YYDKDF (reference sequence). Trimming shortened V by 5 bases and J by 10 bases, and 19 bases separated the two germline ends. The chain's CDR3 is CATSPRRGGYAQYF. In DNA, the CDR3 is TGTGCCACCAGCCCCCGGAGAGGGGGGTATGCGCAGTATTTT.

This clonotype was recorded at least ten times. The chain joins TRBV5-1 to TRBJ2-7, with D possibly matching TRBD1 (5 bases). The CDR3 totals 14 residues. The germline gives CDR1 SGHRS, CDR2 YFSETQ. V dropped 0 bases and J dropped 0 bases, with 7 bases sitting between them. The CDR3 protein is CASSLGQSSYEQYF. The CDR3 nucleotides read TGCGCCAGCAGCTTGGGACAGAGCTCCTACGAGCAGTACTTC.

This clonotype was observed many times. J is TRBJ2-7 and V is TRBV5-1, with a weak D call TRBD1 (6 bases). CDR1 and CDR2 from the germline V gene are SGHRS and YFSETQ. The CDR3 is 14 amino acids. V shed 1 base and J shed 3 bases, with 11 bases lying between them. The CDR3 sequence: CASSLTGSYYEQYF. DNA for the CDR3: TGCGCCAGCAGCTTGACAGGGTCCTACTACGAGCAGTACTTC.

The rearrangement uses TRBV18 and TRBJ1-5; TRBD1 aligns across 11 bases. The CDR3 contains 15 residues. The V gene's germline CDR1 is KGHSH and CDR2 LQKENI. Unmatched junction bases numbered 5, after V lost 6 bases and J lost 4 bases. The CDR3 region is CASSLGQGANQPQHF. CDR3 sequence (DNA): TGTGCCAGCTCTCTAGGACAGGGGGCGAATCAGCCCCAGCATTTT.

Only a few counts were recorded for this clonotype. The rearrangement joins TRBV5-1 to TRBJ2-7; a possible D gene is TRBD2 (5 bases). Trimming removed 0 bases from V and 2 bases from J, with 6 bases in between. There are 13 residues in the CDR3. Per the germline V gene, CDR1 is SGHRS and CDR2 is YFSETQ. The CDR3 region is CASSLEGAYEQYV. CDR3 nucleotides: TGCGCCAGCAGCTTGGAGGGAGCCTACGAGCAGTACGTC.

In this sample, this clonotype turned up a few times. The chain uses TRBV29-1 and TRBJ1-1; 7 bases agree with TRBD1. The CDR3 extends over 12 amino acids. The V segment lost 6 bases and the J segment 4 bases; nucleotides outside the gene matches: 5. Germline V CDR1 and CDR2: SQVTM, ANQGSEA. CDR3 coding DNA: TGCAGCGTGGGATCAGGGGGCACTGAAGCTTTCTTT. Its translation is CSVGSGGTEAFF.

Many counts were recorded for this clonotype. This rearrangement joins TRBV7-2 to TRBJ2-1, with no clear D. CDR3 length: 14 amino acids. Germline loops: CDR1 SGHTA, CDR2 FQGNSA. The ends were cut back, 1 base at V and 7 bases at J, with 11 bases in the middle. CDR3 residues: CASSLGTGRNEQFF. For the CDR3, the DNA is TGTGCCAGCAGCTTAGGGACGGGCCGGAATGAGCAGTTCTTC.

This clonotype occurred a few times. This rearrangement joins TRBV12-3 or TRBV12-4 to TRBJ1-2, with D maybe TRBD1 (5 bases). Trimming stripped 4 bases from V and 2 bases from J, with 11 bases between. The CDR3 has 14 amino acids. CDR3 in amino acids: CASSWGGYNYGYTF. The DNA of the CDR3 is TGTGCCAGCAGTTGGGGGGGTTACAACTATGGCTACACCTTC.